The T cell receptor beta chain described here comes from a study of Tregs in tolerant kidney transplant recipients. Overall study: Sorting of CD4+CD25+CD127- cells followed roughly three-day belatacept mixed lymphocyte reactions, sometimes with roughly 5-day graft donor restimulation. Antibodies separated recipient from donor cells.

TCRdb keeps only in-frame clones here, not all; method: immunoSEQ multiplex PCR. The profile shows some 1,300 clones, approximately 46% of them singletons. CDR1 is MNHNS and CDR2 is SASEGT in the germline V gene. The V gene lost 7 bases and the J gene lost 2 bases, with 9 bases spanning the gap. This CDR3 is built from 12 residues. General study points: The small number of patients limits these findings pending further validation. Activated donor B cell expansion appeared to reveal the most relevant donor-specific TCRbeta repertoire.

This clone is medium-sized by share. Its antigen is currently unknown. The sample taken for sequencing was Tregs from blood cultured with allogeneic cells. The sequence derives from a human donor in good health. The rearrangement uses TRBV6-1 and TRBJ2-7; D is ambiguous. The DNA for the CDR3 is TGTGCCAGCAAGTCCAAACCCTACGAGCAGTACTTC. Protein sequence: CASKSKPYEQYF.